Following are 18 T cell receptor beta chains from one sample sequenced in a study of T cell responses to AZD1222 COVID-19 vaccine. Sequencing used immunoSEQ multiplex PCR; TCRdb keeps in-frame clones, though not all of them. The sample has roughly 200,000 clones; 90% to 95% are singletons. Material: peripheral blood, obtained 28 days after the second dose of the MenACWY control vaccine. Receptor source: an adult who received the MenACWY meningococcal vaccine as a control.

This rearrangement joins TRBV19 to TRBJ1-2; D remains unclear. Germline values: CDR1 LNHDA, CDR2 SQIVND (reference sequence). The CDR3 loop spans 15 amino acids. V lost 3 bases, J lost 1 base, and 12 bases lay in between. The CDR3 DNA is TGTGCCAGTAGTATGGCGGCCCGAGTTAACTATGGCTACACCTTC. It encodes CASSMAARVNYGYTF.

The chain links TRBV27 to TRBJ2-6; D not resolved. V lost 6 bases to trimming and J lost 4 bases, with 13 bases between them. This CDR3 region has 15 residues. The germline CDR1 and CDR2 sequences are MNHEY and SMNVEV (reference sequence). This CDR3 is CASSPPTAGANVLTF. Here the CDR3 DNA reads TGTGCCAGCAGCCCACCTACAGCGGGGGCCAACGTCCTGACTTTC.

V gene TRBV2 combines with J gene TRBJ2-7, with 7 bases that match TRBD1. The germline gives CDR1 SNHLY, CDR2 FYNNEI. Losses at the gene ends were 7 bases for V and 0 bases for J; bases not matched to a gene: 9. CDR3 size: 15 residues. CDR3 coding DNA: TGTGCCAGCAAAGAAAGGGGGCCGAGCTCCTACGAGCAGTACTTC. This sequence encodes CASKERGPSSYEQYF.

V usage is TRBV5-4 and J usage is TRBJ1-2, with D uncertain. This CDR3 has 14 amino acids. Trimming removed 4 bases at V and 2 bases at J, with 12 bases between. Germline CDR1 and CDR2: SGHNT and YYREEE (reference sequence). Here the CDR3 DNA reads TGTGCCAGCAGCCCTTGGACTGACAACTATGGCTACACCTTC. Translated, it gives CASSPWTDNYGYTF.

The rearrangement uses TRBV2 and TRBJ1-6; D is undetermined. Germline V gene data show CDR1 as SNHLY and CDR2 as FYNNEI. The CDR3 has 15 residues. V gave up 2 bases and J gave up 0 bases, with 5 bases separating them. In DNA, the CDR3 is TGTGCCAGCAGTGAATGGAGCTCCTATAATTCACCCCTCCACTTT. It specifies CASSEWSSYNSPLHF.

This sequence joins TRBV3-1 (or the pseudogene TRBV3-2) and TRBJ1-1; perhaps TRBD1 as D (5 bases). V was shortened by 9 bases and J by 1 base, with 21 bases between the two germline ends. The CDR3 extends over 16 amino acids. CDR1 is LGHDT, CDR2 YNNKEL, per germline (reference sequence). The CDR3 spells CARRGLGFDANTEAFF. CDR3 DNA: TGTGCCAGGAGGGGTCTTGGCTTCGATGCGAACACTGAAGCTTTCTTT.

V and J are TRBV10-3 and TRBJ1-2; the D is unclear. The germline V gene has CDR1 ENHRY and CDR2 SYGVKD. The CDR3 length is 13 residues. V lost 8 bases to trimming and J lost 4 bases, with 14 bases between them. The CDR3 loop is CAIAGTQTYGYTF. The CDR3 DNA sequence: TGTGCCATCGCCGGTACGCAGACCTATGGCTACACCTTC.

The chain is built from TRBV7-9 and TRBJ1-1, with 8 nucleotides matching TRBD1. V was clipped by 3 bases and J by 7 bases; unmatched bases: 16. This CDR3 comprises 17 residues. Germline lookup yields CDR1 SEHNR and CDR2 FQNEAQ (reference sequence). CDR3 nucleotide sequence: TGTGCCAGCAGCTTGTATAGGACAGGGCGTTATTCCTTTGAAGCTTTCTTT. Translation gives CASSLYRTGRYSFEAFF.

The chain links TRBV6-2 or TRBV6-3 to TRBJ2-7; tentatively, D is TRBD1 or TRBD2 (5 bases each). The V gene's germline CDR1 is MNHEY and CDR2 SVGEGT. Trimming removed 1 base from V and 5 bases from J, with 18 bases in between. The CDR3 has 16 residues. In DNA form, the CDR3 reads TGTGCCAGCAGTTACTATAGAGCAGGGAGATCCGACGAGCAGTACTTC. The encoded protein is CASSYYRAGRSDEQYF.

In DNA form, the CDR3 reads TGTGCTAGTGGTTTGGGACAGGGGGCTTTTTATGGCTACACCTTC. Translating gives CASGLGQGAFYGYTF. The rearrangement uses TRBV12-5 and TRBJ1-2; TRBD1 matches at 10 bases. The CDR3 spans 15 residues. With V trimmed by 1 base and J by 5 bases, 4 bases remained unmatched. Looked up from germline, CDR1 is LGHNT and CDR2 is FRNRAP.

This clone showed up just a few times. V is TRBV4-1 and J is TRBJ1-3, with D possibly TRBD1 on 6 matching bases. Germline V gene lookup returns CDR1 MGHRA and CDR2 YSYEKL. The length of the CDR3 is 20 residues. Trimming left V 1 base short and J 0 bases short, with 22 bases between. In nucleotides, the CDR3 is TGCGCCAGCAGCCAAGTTCCTCATTTAGGGCAGGGGCACTCTGGAAACACCATATATTTT. Encoded protein: CASSQVPHLGQGHSGNTIYF.

The chain employs TRBV11-3 and TRBJ2-7; tentatively, D is TRBD1 (6 bases). Germline V CDR1 and CDR2: SGHNT, YENEEA. The CDR3 has 15 residues. Between the trimmed V and J ends, which lost 2 bases and 5 bases, there was a span of 16 bases. As DNA, the CDR3 is TGTGCCAGCAGCTTAAGGGGGAATGGGCTCCACGAGCAGTACTTC. Its translation is CASSLRGNGLHEQYF.

The rearrangement links TRBV24-1 to TRBJ2-1; tentative D call: TRBD1 (6 bases). V was shortened by 5 bases and J by 8 bases, with 21 bases between the two germline ends. Per germline, CDR1 KGHDR and CDR2 SFDVKD. This CDR3 is 16 amino acids long. The CDR3 here is CATSGQGYARLDEQFF. The CDR3, as DNA: TGTGCCACCAGTGGCCAGGGGTATGCGCGACTCGATGAGCAGTTCTTC.

The V gene is TRBV5-6, the J gene TRBJ2-7; the D is unclear. The CDR3 runs to 13 residues. The germline V gene encodes CDR1 SGHDT and CDR2 YYEEEE. V dropped 1 base and J dropped 1 base, with 6 bases sitting between them. CDR3: CASSLTNSYEQYF. CDR3 nucleotide sequence: TGTGCCAGCAGCTTGACCAATTCCTACGAGCAGTACTTC.

This chain joins TRBV9 and TRBJ1-5, with D maybe TRBD1 (5 bases). This CDR3 has 14 amino acids. Germline-derived CDR1 and CDR2 are SGDLS and YYNGEE. V lost 0 bases and J lost 6, with 10 bases in between. The CDR3 is CASSVGRGGQPQHF. CDR3 sequence (DNA): TGTGCCAGCAGCGTAGGAAGGGGTGGTCAGCCCCAGCATTTT.

This clone was recorded once. This rearrangement joins TRBV14 to TRBJ2-7, with TRBD1 matching 7 bases. CDR3 size: 14 residues. V lost 4 bases and J lost 3; bases outside the gene matches: 6. CDR1 and CDR2 (germline): SGHDN, FVKESK. The CDR3 reads CASSRSGQRYEQYF. As DNA, the CDR3 is TGTGCCAGCAGCCGATCGGGACAGCGCTACGAGCAGTACTTC. Combining the CDR3 with reference TRBV14 and TRBJ2-7 gives the whole variable domain EAGVTQFPSHSVIEKGQTVTLRCDPISGHDNLYWYRRVMGKEIKFLLHFVKESKQDESGMPNNRFLAERTGGTYSTLKVQPAELEDSGVYFCASSRSGQRYEQYFGPGTRLTVT.

This chain links TRBV7-6 with TRBJ2-1; no definite D call. Trimming removed 5 bases at V and 11 bases at J, with 16 bases between. This CDR3 spans 13 amino acids. Germline V gene sequence: CDR1 SGHVS, CDR2 FNYEAQ. The CDR3 DNA reads TGTGCCAGCAGCCCCCTGGGCGGCCACCAGCAGTTCTTC. Translating gives CASSPLGGHQQFF.

The V and J genes are TRBV6-5 and TRBJ1-4; D possibly corresponds to TRBD1 (6 bases). The CDR3 extends over 14 amino acids. Trimming removed 6 bases from V and 6 bases from J, with 14 bases in between. Germline CDR1 and CDR2: MNHEY and SVGAGI. CDR3 loop: CASSLGGADEKLFF. CDR3 in DNA: TGTGCCAGCAGCCTTGGGGGGGCCGATGAAAAACTGTTTTTT.